This is a list of T cell receptor beta chains from one sample in a study of CD8+ T cells in alopecia areata. The repertoire was sequenced with immunoSEQ multiplex PCR; TCRdb's copy has only in-frame clones and lacks some. Of some 100,000 clones in the sample, roughly 47% are singletons; the top ten hold more than 15%. Source: CD8+ T cells sorted from blood, taken at week 24, from a patient treated with tofacitinib. These receptors were taken from a human donor with alopecia areata. The CDR3 runs from the conserved cysteine through the conserved F or W. The D gene is left open where the match is weak. Rows may omit the clone size; those that give it use once, few, many or a size class.

j_call,clone_size,cdr3_length,d_call,v_call,cdr3_nt,cdr3_aa
TRBJ2-5,.,13,.,TRBV5-5,TGTGCCAGCGAACAAGGACCTCGAGGGCCCCAGTACTTC,CASEQGPRGPQYF
TRBJ2-1,.,15,TRBD1,TRBV7-9,TGTGCCAGCAGCCCATCGCCTGACAGGGCTAATGAGCAGTTCTTC,CASSPSPDRANEQFF
TRBJ2-5,.,15,.,TRBV11-2,TGTGCCAGCAGCTTAGAGGCTTCAGCGCAAGAGACCCAGTACTTC,CASSLEASAQETQYF
TRBJ2-7,.,12,.,TRBV14,TGTGCCAGCAGCCAAGAGGACTACGAGCAGTACTTC,CASSQEDYEQYF
TRBJ2-7,.,14,.,TRBV27,TGTGCCAGCAGTATCCGGACCTGGGGCAACGAGCAGTACTTC,CASSIRTWGNEQYF
TRBJ2-1,.,12,.,TRBV27,TGTGCCAGCAGTTTAGGGGGGAATGAGCAGTTCTTC,CASSLGGNEQFF
TRBJ2-3,.,12,.,TRBV27,TGTGCCAGCAGTCTCGGAACAGATACGCAGTATTTT,CASSLGTDTQYF
TRBJ2-5,.,14,.,TRBV9,TGTGCCAGCAGCGTAGCTCCGGAACAAGAGACCCAGTACTTC,CASSVAPEQETQYF
TRBJ2-7,.,18,TRBD1,TRBV7-2,TGTGCCAGCAGCTTAGCCGGACAGGCACTAGAAAGCTCCTACGAGCAGTACTTC,CASSLAGQALESSYEQYF
TRBJ2-2,.,11,.,TRBV7-2,TGTGCCAGCAGCGTTGGCGGGGAGCTGTTTTTT,CASSVGGELFF
TRBJ2-1,.,11,.,TRBV7-9,TGTGCCAGCAGTAAGGACAGCACGCAGTTCTTC,CASSKDSTQFF
TRBJ2-5,.,15,.,TRBV2,TGTGCCAGCAGTTACTCGACTAGTTGGCAAGAGACCCAGTACTTC,CASSYSTSWQETQYF
TRBJ2-7,.,15,TRBD2,TRBV11-2,TGTGCCAGCAGCTTAGTTGGGGGAGGGCCAGCCGAGCAGTACTTC,CASSLVGGGPAEQYF
TRBJ1-1,many,15,.,TRBV27,TGTGCCAGCACCCCCCGGGGAGGAGGGAACACTGAAGCTTTCTTT,CASTPRGGGNTEAFF